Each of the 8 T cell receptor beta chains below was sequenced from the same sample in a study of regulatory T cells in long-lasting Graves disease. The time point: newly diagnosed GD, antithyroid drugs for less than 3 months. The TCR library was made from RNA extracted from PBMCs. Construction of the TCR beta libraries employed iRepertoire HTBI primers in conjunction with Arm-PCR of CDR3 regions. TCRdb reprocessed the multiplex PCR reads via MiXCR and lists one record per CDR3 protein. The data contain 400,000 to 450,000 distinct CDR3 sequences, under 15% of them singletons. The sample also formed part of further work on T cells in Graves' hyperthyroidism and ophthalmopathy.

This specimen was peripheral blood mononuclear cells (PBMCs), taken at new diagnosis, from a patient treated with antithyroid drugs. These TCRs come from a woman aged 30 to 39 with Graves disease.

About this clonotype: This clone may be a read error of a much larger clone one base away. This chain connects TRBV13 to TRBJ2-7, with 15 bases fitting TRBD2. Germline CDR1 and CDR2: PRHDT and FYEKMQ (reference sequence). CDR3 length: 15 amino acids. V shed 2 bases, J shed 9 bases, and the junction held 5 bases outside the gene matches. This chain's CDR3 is CASSLRTSGRARQYF. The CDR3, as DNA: TGTGCCAGCAGCTTACGGACTAGCGGGAGGGCCAGGCAGTACTTC.

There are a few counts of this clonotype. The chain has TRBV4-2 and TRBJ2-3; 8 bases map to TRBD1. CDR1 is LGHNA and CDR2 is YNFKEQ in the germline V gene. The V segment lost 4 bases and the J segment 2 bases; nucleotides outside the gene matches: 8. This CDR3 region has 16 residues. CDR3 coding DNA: TGTGCCAGCAGCCGGACAGGGTTCGGTTCCACAGATACGCAGTATTTT. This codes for CASSRTGFGSTDTQYF.

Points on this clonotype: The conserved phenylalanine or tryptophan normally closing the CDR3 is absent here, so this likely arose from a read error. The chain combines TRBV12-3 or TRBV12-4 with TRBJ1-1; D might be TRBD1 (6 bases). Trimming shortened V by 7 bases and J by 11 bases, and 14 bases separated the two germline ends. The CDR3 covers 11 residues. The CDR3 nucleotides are TGTGCCAGCACCCGCCCAGGGGACGCTTTCCTT. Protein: CASTRPGDAFL.

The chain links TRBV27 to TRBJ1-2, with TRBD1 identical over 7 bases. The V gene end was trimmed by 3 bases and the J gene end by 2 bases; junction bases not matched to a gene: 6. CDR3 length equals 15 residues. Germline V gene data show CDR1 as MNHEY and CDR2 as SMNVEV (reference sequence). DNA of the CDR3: TGTGCCAGCAGTTTCCTCAGGGGGGGAAACTATGGCTACACCTTC. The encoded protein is CASSFLRGGNYGYTF.

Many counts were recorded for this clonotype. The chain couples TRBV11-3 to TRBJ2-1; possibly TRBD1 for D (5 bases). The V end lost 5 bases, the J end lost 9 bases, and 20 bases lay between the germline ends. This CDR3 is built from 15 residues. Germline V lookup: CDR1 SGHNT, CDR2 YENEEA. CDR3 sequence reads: CASSLLQAISVEQFF. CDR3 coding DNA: TGTGCCAGCAGCCTACTACAGGCGATTTCGGTTGAGCAGTTCTTC.

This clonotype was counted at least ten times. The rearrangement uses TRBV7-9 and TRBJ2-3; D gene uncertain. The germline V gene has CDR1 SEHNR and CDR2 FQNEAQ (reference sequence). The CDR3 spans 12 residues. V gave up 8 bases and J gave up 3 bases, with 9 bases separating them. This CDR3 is CASLGHTDTQYF. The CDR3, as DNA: TGTGCCAGCCTCGGGCATACAGATACGCAGTATTTT.

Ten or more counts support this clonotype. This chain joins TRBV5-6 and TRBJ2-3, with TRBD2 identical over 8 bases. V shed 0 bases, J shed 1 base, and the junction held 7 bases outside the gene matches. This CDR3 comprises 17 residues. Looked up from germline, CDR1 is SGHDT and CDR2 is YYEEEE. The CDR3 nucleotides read TGTGCCAGCAGCTTGGAGGTAGCGGGAATTGGCACAGATACGCAGTATTTT. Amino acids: CASSLEVAGIGTDTQYF. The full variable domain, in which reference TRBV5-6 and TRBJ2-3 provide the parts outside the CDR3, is DAGVTQSPTHLIKTRGQQVTLRCSPKSGHDTVSWYQQALGQGPQFIFQYYEEEERQRGNFPDRFSGHQFPNYSSELNVNALLLGDSALYLCASSLEVAGIGTDTQYFGPGTRLTVL.

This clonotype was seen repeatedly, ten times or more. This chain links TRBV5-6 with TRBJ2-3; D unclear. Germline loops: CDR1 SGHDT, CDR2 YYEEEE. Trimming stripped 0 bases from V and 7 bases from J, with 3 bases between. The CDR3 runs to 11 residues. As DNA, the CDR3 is TGTGCCAGCAGCTTGGCCCATACGCAGTATTTT. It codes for CASSLAHTQYF.